This T cell receptor beta chain was observed in a study of spatial heterogeneity in lung cancer. The V and J ends lost 4 bases and 12 bases, in that order; junction bases with no gene match: 7. The CDR3 sequence is 12 residues long. Germline-derived CDR1 and CDR2 are DFQATT and SNEGSKA (reference sequence). The table lists this clonotype with many counts. The time point denotes: sample taken at primary tumor resection. Unsorted tumor, nontumor lung tissue or cryopreserved PBMC supplied the whole RNA. TCR cDNA molecules each carried a unique molecular identifier. MiXCR, applied by TCRdb to the 5' RACE reads, yields one record per CDR3 protein. The sample has around 11,000 distinct CDR3 sequences; roughly 6.4% are singletons.

The receptor was derived from a male donor with early-stage non-small cell lung cancer. The sample was normal lung tissue next to the tumor, taken at surgery. The rearrangement joins TRBV20-1 to TRBJ2-1; the match to TRBD2 covers 9 bases. The CDR3 coding sequence is TGCAGTGCTAAGCCCGGGACTAGCCCGCAGTTCTTC. Its translation: CSAKPGTSPQFF.